Each of the 27 T cell receptor beta chains below was sequenced from the same sample in a study of a mutant IDH1 vaccine in newly diagnosed glioma. Generated by immunoSEQ multiplex PCR, the TCRdb table keeps only in-frame clones and is missing some. Of some 33,000 clones listed, roughly 90% are singletons. Time point meaning: week 23, last vaccination. The investigators gave 300 ug of mutant IDH1 20-mer peptide in each vaccine dose, together with topical imiquimod. Antigen specificity for these receptors is unknown. This specimen was PBMCs, taken from a glioma patient whose treatment included an IDH1 peptide vaccine. The receptor set was obtained from a man in his forties with glioma.

The chain carries TRBV19 and TRBJ1-2; TRBD1 matches at 11 bases. V was pared by 4 bases and J by 5 bases, with 6 bases of the junction left unmatched. CDR1 and CDR2 from the germline V gene are LNHDA and SQIVND (reference sequence). The CDR3 totals 15 residues. CDR3 sequence: CASSTGQGARYGYTF. The CDR3 nucleotides are TGTGCCAGTAGTACTGGACAGGGGGCGCGTTATGGCTACACCTTC.

This chain joins TRBV29-1 and TRBJ1-2; TRBD1 agrees at 7 bases. Losses at the gene ends were 5 bases for V and 8 bases for J; bases not matched to a gene: 23. Germline V lookup: CDR1 SQVTM, CDR2 ANQGSEA. The CDR3 is 17 amino acids. CDR3 bases: TGCAGCGTTTATGGAGACTTTTCAGGGGGTACTCCTATGGGCTACACCTTC. Translated: CSVYGDFSGGTPMGYTF.

This sequence joins TRBV5-1 and TRBJ2-1, with 11 bases lining up with TRBD2. The V gene end was trimmed by 7 bases and the J gene end by 6 bases; junction bases not matched to a gene: 6. Germline V CDR1 and CDR2: SGHRS, YFSETQ. This CDR3 is built from 14 residues. The CDR3 loop reads CASSRLAGTNEQFF. As DNA, the CDR3 is TGCGCCAGCTCCAGACTAGCGGGGACCAATGAGCAGTTCTTC.

The V call is TRBV7-9, the J call TRBJ2-7, with D possibly TRBD2 on 6 matching bases. Trimming took 5 bases from V and 12 from J, leaving 14 bases between them. The CDR3 loop spans 11 amino acids. Germline loops: CDR1 SEHNR, CDR2 FQNEAQ (reference sequence). The CDR3 DNA sequence: TGTGCCAGCAGCATCCGGGACTCGCTGTACTTC. This encodes CASSIRDSLYF.

V usage is TRBV29-1 and J usage is TRBJ1-3; D unclear. The CDR3 is 16 amino acids. V was trimmed by 6 bases and J by 4 bases, leaving 22 bases between them. From germline, CDR1 is SQVTM and CDR2 ANQGSEA. The CDR3 loop is CSVVTSGNPRGNTIYF. The CDR3, as DNA: TGCAGCGTAGTAACCTCGGGAAACCCTCGAGGAAACACCATATATTTT.

The chain has TRBV11-2 and TRBJ2-2; perhaps TRBD2 as D (7 bases). CDR3 length: 16 amino acids. Germline V lookup: CDR1 SGHAT, CDR2 FQNNGV. V was trimmed by 5 bases and J by 4 bases, leaving 17 bases between them. The CDR3 DNA is TGTGCCAGCAGCCGATTCGGGGGGCTTAGCACCGGGGAGCTGTTTTTT. Translating it yields CASSRFGGLSTGELFF. Combining the CDR3 with reference TRBV11-2 and TRBJ2-2 gives the whole variable domain EAGVAQSPRYKIIEKRQSVAFWCNPISGHATLYWYQQILGQGPKLLIQFQNNGVVDDSQLPKDRFSAERLKGVDSTLKIQPAKLEDSAVYLCASSRFGGLSTGELFFGEGSRLTVL.

This chain joins TRBV7-3 and TRBJ2-5; D not resolved. The V end was cut by 2 bases, the J end by 4 bases, with 14 bases between. Germline CDR1 and CDR2: SGHTA and FQGTGA. The CDR3 sequence is 15 residues long. The CDR3 region is CASSLYGSSGETQYF. CDR3 in DNA: TGTGCCAGCAGCTTATACGGATCCTCAGGAGAGACCCAGTACTTC.

The chain couples TRBV28 to TRBJ2-7; perhaps TRBD1 as D (5 bases). Germline assignment: CDR1 MDHEN and CDR2 SYDVKM. This CDR3 region has 15 residues. V lost 5 bases and J 5 bases, leaving 19 bases between the germline ends. The CDR3 region is CASSPRTRFSNEQYV. In DNA, the CDR3 is TGTGCCAGCAGTCCCAGGACAAGGTTTAGCAACGAGCAGTACGTC.

This clone occurred once. V usage is TRBV10-3 and J usage is TRBJ1-2; D gene unclear. The germline gives CDR1 ENHRY, CDR2 SYGVKD. V shed 0 bases and J shed 0 bases, with 8 bases lying between them. This CDR3 contains 15 residues. The CDR3 is CAISESPIPNYGYTF. The CDR3 DNA sequence: TGTGCCATCAGTGAGTCCCCGATTCCTAACTATGGCTACACCTTC.

V usage is TRBV5-1 and J usage is TRBJ2-2; no reliable D call. V was pared by 0 bases and J by 4 bases, with 13 bases between. CDR3 length equals 16 residues. From germline, CDR1 is SGHRS and CDR2 YFSETQ. CDR3 protein: CASSLGPNTPTGELFF. The CDR3 DNA follows: TGCGCCAGCAGCTTGGGGCCCAACACCCCCACCGGGGAGCTGTTTTTT.

The chain carries TRBV28 and TRBJ2-1; D is unresolved. Germline CDR1 MDHEN, CDR2 SYDVKM. The CDR3 runs to 13 residues. V was pared by 6 bases and J by 10 bases, with 16 bases between. The CDR3 loop reads CASRTHRVGEQFF. CDR3 DNA sequence: TGTGCCAGCAGAACTCATCGGGTGGGCGAGCAGTTCTTC. The complete variable domain, with remaining parts taken from reference TRBV28 and TRBJ2-1, reads DVKVTQSSRYLVKRTGEKVFLECVQDMDHENMFWYRQDPGLGLRLIYFSYDVKMKEKGDIPEGYSVSREKKERFSLILESASTNQTSMYLCASRTHRVGEQFFGPGTRLTVL.

This chain connects TRBV30 to TRBJ2-1, with 11 bases fitting TRBD2. Looked up from germline, CDR1 is GTSNPN and CDR2 is SVGIG (reference sequence). V trimming: 5 bases; J trimming: 4 bases; junction bases outside the gene matches: 10. There are 16 residues in the CDR3. The chain's CDR3 is CAWSDPGTSGYNEQFF. CDR3 bases: TGTGCCTGGTCAGACCCCGGGACTAGCGGTTACAATGAGCAGTTCTTC.

This clone was seen once. V gene TRBV6-1 combines with J gene TRBJ2-2; tentatively, D is TRBD1 (5 bases). This CDR3 spans 12 amino acids. V was clipped by 4 bases and J by 9 bases, with 9 bases between them. Germline loops: CDR1 MNHNS, CDR2 SASEGT. DNA for the CDR3: TGTGCCAGCAGTGTGGGGCGGCGGGAGCTGTTTTTT. This encodes CASSVGRRELFF.

The genes are TRBV6-5 and TRBJ1-2; D call uncertain. The germline gives CDR1 MNHEY, CDR2 SVGAGI. V gave up 0 bases and J gave up 8 bases, with 13 bases separating them. CDR3 length equals 14 residues. The CDR3 here is CASSYSVHRQGYTF. Written as DNA, the CDR3 is TGTGCCAGCAGTTACTCGGTTCATCGACAAGGCTACACCTTC.

The CDR3 DNA reads as TGTGCCAGCAGCTTAACCGGCAGGGAGGGAAACACCATATATTTT. Translated: CASSLTGREGNTIYF. The chain has TRBV7-3 and TRBJ1-3, with D possibly TRBD1 on 5 matching bases. Trimming cost V 0 bases and J 4 bases, with 10 bases left between them. The CDR3 loop spans 15 amino acids. CDR1 SGHTA and CDR2 FQGTGA come from the germline V gene.

On this clone: Other DNA sequences in the sample encode the same CDR3. This chain connects TRBV5-1 to TRBJ2-7; tentatively, D is TRBD2 (6 bases). The CDR3 contains 14 residues. The germline gives CDR1 SGHRS, CDR2 YFSETQ. The V and J ends lost 1 base and 2 bases respectively, with 10 bases between them. The CDR3 nucleotides are TGCGCCAGCAGCTTGCTGGGAGGTACCTACGAGCAGTACTTC. Encoded protein: CASSLLGGTYEQYF.

This clone was detected once. The V gene is TRBV30, the J gene TRBJ1-6; 8 bases match TRBD1. The CDR3 loop spans 15 amino acids. Trimming removed 0 bases from V and 5 bases from J; junction bases left unmatched: 3. The germline V gene has CDR1 GTSNPN and CDR2 SVGIG (reference sequence). In DNA form, the CDR3 reads TGTGCCTGGAGTGTACTGGACAGGGATAATTCACCCCTCCACTTT. This sequence encodes CAWSVLDRDNSPLHF.

The J gene is TRBJ2-5, the V gene TRBV28; 11 nucleotides align to TRBD1. CDR3 size: 18 residues. Trimming at V came to 4 bases and at J to 4 bases, leaving 14 bases not matched to a gene. Germline loops: CDR1 MDHEN, CDR2 SYDVKM. The CDR3 protein is CASSWISRTGGKSETQYF. The CDR3 coding sequence is TGTGCCAGCAGTTGGATCAGTCGGACAGGGGGCAAATCAGAGACCCAGTACTTC. The whole variable domain, remainder taken from reference TRBV28 and TRBJ2-5, is DVKVTQSSRYLVKRTGEKVFLECVQDMDHENMFWYRQDPGLGLRLIYFSYDVKMKEKGDIPEGYSVSREKKERFSLILESASTNQTSMYLCASSWISRTGGKSETQYFGPGTRLLVL.

The chain couples TRBV5-6 to TRBJ1-1; D perhaps matches TRBD1 (6 bases). This CDR3 region has 13 residues. Trimming removed 0 bases from V and 11 bases from J, with 14 bases in between. CDR1 and CDR2 from the germline V gene are SGHDT and YYEEEE. CDR3 amino acids: CASSLAQGHRAFF. The CDR3 nucleotides are TGTGCCAGCAGCTTGGCCCAGGGGCACCGGGCTTTCTTT.

This clone turned up a few times. V usage is TRBV28 and J usage is TRBJ2-1, with a weak D call TRBD2 (6 bases). Trimming left V 7 bases short and J 0 bases short, with 10 bases between. CDR1 MDHEN and CDR2 SYDVKM come from the germline V gene. The CDR3 extends over 14 amino acids. This chain's CDR3 is CASKTAGSYNEQFF. The CDR3 bases are TGTGCCAGCAAGACAGCGGGCTCCTACAATGAGCAGTTCTTC.

The J gene is TRBJ2-3, the V gene TRBV4-1; D gene unclear. This CDR3 is built from 15 residues. The V end was cut by 0 bases, the J end by 2 bases, with 9 bases between. Per the germline V gene, CDR1 is MGHRA and CDR2 is YSYEKL. CDR3 bases: TGCGCCAGCAGCCAAGAAAGGGCCCCCACAGATACGCAGTATTTT. Translating it yields CASSQERAPTDTQYF.

The chain joins TRBV19 to TRBJ1-5; weak D call: TRBD1 (5 bases). V was shortened by 1 base and J by 3 bases, with 10 bases between the two germline ends. The CDR3 contains 15 residues. The germline gives CDR1 LNHDA, CDR2 SQIVND (reference sequence). The chain's CDR3 is CASSIAAGDNQPQHF. CDR3 sequence (DNA): TGTGCCAGTAGTATAGCAGCGGGGGACAATCAGCCCCAGCATTTT.

This chain links TRBV10-3 with TRBJ1-6; weak D call: TRBD1 (5 bases). The V end lost 1 base, the J end lost 10 bases, and 11 bases lay between the germline ends. Germline loops: CDR1 ENHRY, CDR2 SYGVKD. The CDR3 has 14 amino acids. DNA for the CDR3: TGTGCCATCAGTGAGTACCAGGGAGAATCACCCCTCCACTTT. Its protein product is CAISEYQGESPLHF.

V and J are TRBV13 and TRBJ1-2; D not resolved. The CDR3 has 15 residues. The ends were cut back, 0 bases at V and 3 bases at J, with 11 bases in the middle. The germline V gene encodes CDR1 PRHDT and CDR2 FYEKMQ (reference sequence). This CDR3 reads CASSLGPSSHYGYTF. CDR3 DNA: TGTGCCAGCAGCTTAGGCCCGTCGTCTCACTATGGCTACACCTTC.

This clone occurred once. J is TRBJ1-2 and V is TRBV19; the D gene is possibly TRBD1 (5 bases). Germline V gives CDR1 LNHDA, CDR2 SQIVND (reference sequence). The V end was cut by 7 bases, the J end by 2 bases, with 17 bases between. The length of the CDR3 is 15 residues. DNA for the CDR3: TGTGCCAGTACCCCCAGTGGAGGGGCGAACTATGGCTACACCTTC. Its protein is CASTPSGGANYGYTF.

The V and J genes are TRBV7-9 and TRBJ2-5; 7 nucleotides align to TRBD1. Germline V gives CDR1 SEHNR, CDR2 FQNEAQ (reference sequence). The CDR3 totals 17 residues. Trimming took 6 bases from V and 0 from J; bases not matched to a gene: 13. CDR3 region: CASSKIEQGRYQETQYF. CDR3 nucleotide sequence: TGTGCCAGCAGTAAAATAGAACAGGGGAGATACCAAGAGACCCAGTACTTC.

The J gene is TRBJ1-1, the V gene TRBV19; D gene ambiguous. The CDR3 has 13 amino acids. Trimming pared 10 bases from V and 1 base from J, leaving 13 bases between. Germline CDR1 is LNHDA and CDR2 is SQIVND (reference sequence). The DNA for the CDR3 is TGTGCCACTACCAGACGTTGGAACACTGAAGCTTTCTTT. This translates into CATTRRWNTEAFF.